This T cell receptor (beta chain) stems from a study of cytomegalovirus exposure and HLA in healthy donors. A note on this clone: Its antigen is currently unknown.

Regarding the study as a whole: In a later analysis, TCR beta V- and J-gene trimming was associated with a missense DCLRE1C variant. A cluster of highly shared sequence variants was likely a sequencing artifact.

The PCR ran on 60 Vbeta and 13 Jbeta primers. Using immunoSEQ multiplex PCR, the repertoire was profiled, and TCRdb retains in-frame clones only, with some absent. The profile shows 150,000 to 200,000 clones, roughly three quarters of them singletons. The sample taken for sequencing was PBMCs. The sequence was obtained from a man aged 18 to 30 in good health and CMV-seropositive.

The CDR3 is CASSLGGTSGSWGSTDTQYF. CDR3 DNA: TGTGCCAGCAGCTTAGGAGGGACTAGCGGGAGTTGGGGGAGCACAGATACGCAGTATTTT. The chain has TRBV7-6 and TRBJ2-3, with TRBD2 identical over 14 bases. The germline CDR1 and CDR2 sequences are SGHVS and FNYEAQ. With 1 base clipped from V and 0 bases from J, the junction kept 9 bases outside the gene matches. This CDR3 contains 20 residues.